One T cell receptor beta chain is described in this entry. Other DNA sequences from this sample encode an identical CDR3 as well. V gave up 5 bases and J gave up 2 bases; unmatched junction bases: 3. Germline CDR1 SGHTA, CDR2 FQGTGA. The CDR3 runs to 14 residues. The data were produced by immunoSEQ multiplex PCR, yet TCRdb's version contains in-frame clones alone and is incomplete. The data hold under 95,000 clones, with approximately 85% observed a single time. The sample is drawn from a study of blood T cell repertoires in COVID-19. Sequenced sample: peripheral blood. This receptor was obtained from a woman at least 80 years old with COVID-19, enrolled during active disease. This sequence joins TRBV7-3 and TRBJ2-7, with 10 bases that match TRBD1. The CDR3 region is CASSRDRGPYEQYF. CDR3 sequence (DNA): TGTGCCAGCAGCCGGGACAGGGGACCCTACGAGCAGTACTTC.